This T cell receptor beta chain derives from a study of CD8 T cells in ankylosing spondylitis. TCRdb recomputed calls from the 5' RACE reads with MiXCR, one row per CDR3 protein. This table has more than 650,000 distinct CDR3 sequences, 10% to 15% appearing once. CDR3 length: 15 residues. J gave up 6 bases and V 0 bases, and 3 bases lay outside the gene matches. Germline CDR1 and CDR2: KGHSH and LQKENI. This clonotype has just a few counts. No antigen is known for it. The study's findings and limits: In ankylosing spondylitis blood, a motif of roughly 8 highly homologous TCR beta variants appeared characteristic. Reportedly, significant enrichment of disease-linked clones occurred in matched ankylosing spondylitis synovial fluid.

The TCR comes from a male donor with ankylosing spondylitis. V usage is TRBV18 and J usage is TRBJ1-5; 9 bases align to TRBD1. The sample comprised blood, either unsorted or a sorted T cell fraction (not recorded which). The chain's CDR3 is CASSPPGQGGQPQHF. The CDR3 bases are TGTGCCAGCTCACCACCGGGACAGGGTGGTCAGCCCCAGCATTTT.